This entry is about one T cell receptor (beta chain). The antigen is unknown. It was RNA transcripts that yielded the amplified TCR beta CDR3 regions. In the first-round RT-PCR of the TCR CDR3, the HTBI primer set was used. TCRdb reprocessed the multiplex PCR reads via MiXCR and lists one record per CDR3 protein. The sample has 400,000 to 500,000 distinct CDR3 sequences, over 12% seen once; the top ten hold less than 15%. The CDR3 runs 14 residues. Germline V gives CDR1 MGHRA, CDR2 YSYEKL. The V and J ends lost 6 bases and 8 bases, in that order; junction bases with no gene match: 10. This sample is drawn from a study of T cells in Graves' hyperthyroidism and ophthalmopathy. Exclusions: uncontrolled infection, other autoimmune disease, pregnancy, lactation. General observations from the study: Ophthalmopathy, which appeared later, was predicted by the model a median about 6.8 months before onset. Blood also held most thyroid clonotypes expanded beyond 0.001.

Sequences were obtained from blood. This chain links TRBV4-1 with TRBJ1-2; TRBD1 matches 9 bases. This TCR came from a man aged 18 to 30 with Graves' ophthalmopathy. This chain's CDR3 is CASSPRTGDGGYTF. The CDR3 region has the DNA TGCGCCAGCAGTCCCCGGACAGGGGACGGCGGCTACACCTTC.